Shown below are 18 T cell receptor beta chains from a single sample sequenced in a study of control samples from healthy donors and cancer patients. Data came from immunoSEQ multiplex PCR; TCRdb stores just in-frame clones and leaves some out. Here the sample spans about 120,000 clones, around 87% being singletons. Sequencing was done on a sample of blood. These receptors were collected from a man younger than 45 in good health.

This chain links TRBV11-3 with TRBJ2-2; 8 bases are a match to TRBD1. Germline V gene sequence: CDR1 SGHNT, CDR2 YENEEA. The CDR3 extends over 15 amino acids. The trim removed 5 bases at V and 6 bases at J, leaving 8 bases unmatched. CDR3 residues: CASSILQGEAGELFF. CDR3 nucleotides: TGTGCCAGCAGCATCCTACAGGGGGAGGCCGGGGAGCTGTTTTTT.

This sequence joins TRBV11-3 and TRBJ1-1; D not certain. Germline-derived CDR1 and CDR2 are SGHNT and YENEEA. CDR3 length: 13 amino acids. Trimming cost V 5 bases and J 4 bases, with 11 bases left between them. CDR3 region: CASSLSRTTEAFF. CDR3 DNA sequence: TGTGCCAGCAGCCTGTCCAGGACCACTGAAGCTTTCTTT.

In this sample, this clone turned up once. The chain couples TRBV27 to TRBJ2-3; D is unresolved. The V gene's germline CDR1 is MNHEY and CDR2 SMNVEV (reference sequence). CDR3 length: 15 residues. Trimming removed 4 bases at V and 5 bases at J, with 16 bases between. The CDR3 bases are TGTGCCAGCAGTTCGGCCTCCGAAGGGAAAGATACGCAGTATTTT. It encodes CASSSASEGKDTQYF.

This clone was seen at least ten times. Other nucleotide sequences in the sample specify the same CDR3. CDR3 nucleotides: TGTGCCAGCTCACCCCTTGGGTTGCGGGCGAACACTGAAGCTTTCTTT. It translates to CASSPLGLRANTEAFF. This chain joins TRBV18 and TRBJ1-1, with D uncertain. The CDR3 spans 16 residues. With 3 bases removed from V and 1 base from J, the gap between germline ends came to 15 bases. From germline, CDR1 is KGHSH and CDR2 LQKENI.

V is TRBV5-5 and J is TRBJ1-6; weak D call: TRBD1 (5 bases). Germline V CDR1 and CDR2: SGHKS, YYEKEE (reference sequence). The V end was cut by 0 bases, the J end by 7 bases, with 11 bases between. The CDR3 runs 15 residues. Here the CDR3 DNA reads TGTGCCAGCAGCTTGGCCGGGGGAACCAATTCACCCCTCCACTTT. Amino acid sequence: CASSLAGGTNSPLHF.

This chain connects TRBV5-8 to TRBJ1-5; D is uncertain. The germline gives CDR1 SGHTS, CDR2 YDEGEE. The V and J ends lost 4 bases and 6 bases respectively, with 14 bases between them. This CDR3 has 14 amino acids. CDR3 bases: TGTGCCAGCAGCGGAGAAAGGGTATTTCAGCCCCAGCATTTT. This sequence encodes CASSGERVFQPQHF.

This chain uses TRBV6-1 with TRBJ1-2; no clear D. There are 13 residues in the CDR3. With 1 base removed from V and 8 bases from J, the gap between germline ends came to 11 bases. Germline loops: CDR1 MNHNS, CDR2 SASEGT. CDR3 sequence reads: CASSEVRRGGYTF. CDR3 nucleotide sequence: TGTGCCAGCAGTGAAGTGAGGCGGGGAGGCTACACCTTC.

This chain uses TRBV29-1 with TRBJ1-4; possible D gene TRBD1, 5 bases. The CDR3 contains 14 residues. Germline assignment: CDR1 SQVTM and CDR2 ANQGSEA. The ends were cut back, 2 bases at V and 5 bases at J, with 12 bases in the middle. The CDR3 loop is CSVETGTENEKLFF. For the CDR3, the DNA is TGCAGCGTTGAAACTGGGACGGAGAATGAAAAACTGTTTTTT.

The V gene is TRBV21-1, the J gene TRBJ1-5. TRBV21-1 is noted as a pseudogene. The CDR3 has 13 residues. Here the CDR3 reads CASSKEGWWPQHF. CDR3 nucleotides: TGTGCCAGCAGCAAGGAGGGGTGGTGGCCCCAGCATTTT.

The rearrangement joins TRBV20-1 to TRBJ1-1; D unresolved. This CDR3 is built from 15 residues. Per germline, CDR1 DFQATT and CDR2 SNEGSKA (reference sequence). V dropped 3 bases and J dropped 1 base, with 15 bases sitting between them. CDR3 sequence reads: CSASVLGSSNTEAFF. CDR3 sequence (DNA): TGCAGTGCTAGTGTTTTGGGAAGTTCGAACACTGAAGCTTTCTTT.

This clone was detected only once. As DNA, the CDR3 is TGCGCCAGCAGCCAAGACAACGGGGGGGCCCAAGATACGCAGTATTTT. Translated, it gives CASSQDNGGAQDTQYF. The chain has TRBV4-1 and TRBJ2-3, with 8 nucleotides matching TRBD2. V lost 0 bases, J lost 5 bases, and 7 bases stayed unmatched. The CDR3 runs to 16 residues. Germline CDR1 and CDR2: MGHRA and YSYEKL.

This chain links TRBV12-3 or TRBV12-4 with TRBJ2-5; 7 bases are a match to TRBD2. J lost 6 bases, V lost 2 bases, and 3 bases had no gene match. The CDR3 spans 13 residues. As DNA, the CDR3 is TGTGCCAGCAGTTTACGGGAGGAAAAGACCCAGTACTTC. This sequence encodes CASSLREEKTQYF.

V is TRBV27 and J is TRBJ2-1, with D uncertain. The V gene lost 2 bases and the J gene lost 2 bases, with 4 bases spanning the gap. The CDR3 covers 13 residues. The germline V gene encodes CDR1 MNHEY and CDR2 SMNVEV (reference sequence). The CDR3 is CASSLRPYNEQFF. CDR3 coding DNA: TGTGCCAGCAGTTTAAGGCCCTACAATGAGCAGTTCTTC.

The V call is TRBV7-3, the J call TRBJ1-1, with D perhaps TRBD1 (5 bases). The CDR3 contains 15 residues. The germline V gene encodes CDR1 SGHTA and CDR2 FQGTGA. Trimming stripped 0 bases from V and 1 base from J, with 9 bases between. Written as DNA, the CDR3 is TGTGCCAGCAGCTTAACGGGGACGAGGAACACTGAAGCTTTCTTT. Translated: CASSLTGTRNTEAFF.

This clone was picked up a small number of times. The chain uses TRBV7-2 and TRBJ1-1; no firm D call. Deletions cut 6 bases from V and 4 bases from J, with 12 bases between. CDR1 and CDR2 from the germline V gene are SGHTA and FQGNSA. The CDR3 contains 13 residues. The CDR3 coding sequence is TGTGCCAGCAGGTTACAACGCGGCACTGAAGCTTTCTTT. It specifies CASRLQRGTEAFF.

The chain combines TRBV7-9 with TRBJ1-2; no definite D call. The CDR3 has 14 amino acids. Germline V lookup: CDR1 SEHNR, CDR2 FQNEAQ (reference sequence). Trimming took 5 bases from V and 4 from J, leaving 14 bases between them. For the CDR3, the DNA is TGTGCCAGCAGCCCGGACGGAGGTCCCTATGGCTACACCTTC. It translates to CASSPDGGPYGYTF.

The chain joins TRBV27 to TRBJ2-2, with TRBD1 identical over 9 bases. The CDR3 loop spans 16 amino acids. Germline loops: CDR1 MNHEY, CDR2 SMNVEV (reference sequence). The V gene end was trimmed by 4 bases and the J gene end by 5 bases; junction bases not matched to a gene: 8. The CDR3 region has the DNA TGTGCCAGCAGTTCCGAGGACAGGGGATGGACCGGGGAGCTGTTTTTT. Translated, it gives CASSSEDRGWTGELFF.

V is TRBV7-2 and J is TRBJ2-7; TRBD1 matches 8 bases. The CDR3 covers 15 residues. Germline V gives CDR1 SGHTA, CDR2 FQGNSA. V lost 5 bases and J lost 4; bases outside the gene matches: 10. The CDR3 region is CASSASGRGRYEQYF. CDR3 in DNA: TGTGCCAGCAGCGCCTCAGGCAGGGGGCGGTACGAGCAGTACTTC.